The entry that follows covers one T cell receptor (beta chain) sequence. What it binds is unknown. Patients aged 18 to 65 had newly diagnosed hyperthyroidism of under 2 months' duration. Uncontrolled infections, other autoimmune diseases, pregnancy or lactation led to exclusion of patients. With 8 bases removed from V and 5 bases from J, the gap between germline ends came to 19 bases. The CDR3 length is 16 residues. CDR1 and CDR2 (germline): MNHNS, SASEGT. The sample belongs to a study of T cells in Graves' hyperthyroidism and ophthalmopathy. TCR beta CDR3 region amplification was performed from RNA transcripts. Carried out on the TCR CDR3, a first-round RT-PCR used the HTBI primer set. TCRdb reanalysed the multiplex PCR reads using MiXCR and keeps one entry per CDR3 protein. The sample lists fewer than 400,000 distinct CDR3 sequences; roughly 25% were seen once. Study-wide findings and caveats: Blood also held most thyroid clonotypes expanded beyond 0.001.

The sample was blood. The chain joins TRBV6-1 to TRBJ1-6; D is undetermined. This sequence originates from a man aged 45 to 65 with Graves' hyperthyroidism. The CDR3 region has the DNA TGTGCCAGCTTACGCGGGATTGCAGCTAATAATTCACCCCTCCACTTT. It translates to CASLRGIAANNSPLHF.